One T cell receptor (beta chain) is described in this entry. Survey-level immunoSEQ v3.0 assays were run. TCRdb's table, derived via immunoSEQ multiplex PCR, lists solely in-frame clones and lacks some. The sample carries 8,000 or so clones, roughly 80% recorded once. CDR3 length equals 16 residues. The V gene's germline CDR1 is SGHTA and CDR2 FQGNSA. With 7 bases clipped from V and 6 bases from J, the junction kept 7 bases outside the gene matches. This record belongs to a study of long-term antiretroviral therapy in people with HIV. The chain links TRBV7-2 to TRBJ2-2, with TRBD2 matching over 14 bases. The sample consisted of unsorted PBMCs, taken less than 2.7 years before starting antiretroviral therapy. The receptor comes from a man aged 40-49 years with HIV. CDR3 coding DNA: TGTGCCAGCACCCCTAGACTAGCGGGGGGGGCCGGGGAGCTGTTTTTT. Protein sequence: CASTPRLAGGAGELFF. Variable domain in full (rest from reference TRBV7-2 and TRBJ2-2): GAGVSQSPSNKVTEKGKDVELRCDPISGHTALYWYRQSLGQGLEFLIYFQGNSAPDKSGLPSDRFSAERTGGSVSTLTIQRTQQEDSAVYLCASTPRLAGGAGELFFGEGSRLTVL.